Below, 4 T cell receptor beta chains from the same sample are listed, as sequenced in a study of blood T cell repertoires in COVID-19. Clones were read by immunoSEQ multiplex PCR, and TCRdb kept only the in-frame ones, dropping some. The sample records 130,000 or so clones, 86% being singletons. The sample was peripheral blood. These receptors originate from a woman aged 55-70 years with acute or convalescent COVID-19.

The rearrangement joins TRBV29-1 to TRBJ2-1; 8 bases are shared with TRBD1. V was pared by 6 bases and J by 3 bases, with 4 bases of the junction left unmatched. The germline V gene has CDR1 SQVTM and CDR2 ANQGSEA. This CDR3 is 13 amino acids long. DNA for the CDR3: TGCAGCGTGTCTGGACAGGGCTACAATGAGCAGTTCTTC. This codes for CSVSGQGYNEQFF.

The J gene is TRBJ1-6, the V gene TRBV5-1; D gene unclear. CDR1 is SGHRS and CDR2 is YFSETQ in the germline V gene. V was shortened by 2 bases and J by 0 bases, with 6 bases between the two germline ends. The CDR3 is 15 amino acids. DNA for the CDR3: TGCGCCAGCAGCTTAAGGAGCTCCTATAATTCACCCCTCCACTTT. Its translation is CASSLRSSYNSPLHF.

The genes are TRBV28 and TRBJ2-1; TRBD2 matches 11 bases. CDR1 is MDHEN and CDR2 is SYDVKM in the germline V gene. The CDR3 sequence is 18 residues long. V lost 2 bases, J lost 7 bases, and 13 bases stayed unmatched. The CDR3 here is CASSLPRLAGSLKNEQFF. CDR3 nucleotides: TGTGCCAGCAGTTTACCGAGACTAGCGGGGTCCCTTAAAAATGAGCAGTTCTTC. The full variable domain, in which reference TRBV28 and TRBJ2-1 provide the parts outside the CDR3, is DVKVTQSSRYLVKRTGEKVFLECVQDMDHENMFWYRQDPGLGLRLIYFSYDVKMKEKGDIPEGYSVSREKKERFSLILESASTNQTSMYLCASSLPRLAGSLKNEQFFGPGTRLTVL.

V gene TRBV3-1 (or the pseudogene TRBV3-2) combines with J gene TRBJ2-3, with D tentatively TRBD2 (5 bases). The V gene lost 6 bases and the J gene lost 2 bases, with 21 bases spanning the gap. CDR1 is LGHDT and CDR2 is YNNKEL in the germline V gene (reference sequence). The CDR3 is 17 amino acids. The CDR3 bases are TGTGCCAGCAGAGGCCGGACGAGCGGCAAACCCACAGATACGCAGTATTTT. This translates into CASRGRTSGKPTDTQYF.